A selection of T cell receptor beta chains follows, all from one sample in a study of cytomegalovirus exposure and HLA in healthy donors. The protocol was immunoSEQ multiplex PCR, while the TCRdb copy is restricted to in-frame clones and leaves out a portion. The data show some 150,000 clones, around 75% seen once. The sequencing sample was made of PBMCs. The receptor source for this set is a man in his 60s in good health and CMV-seronegative. Each CDR3 is given with its conserved first and last residue. Fields, in order: CDR3 length, J gene, V gene, CDR3 protein.

len: 15
j_gene: TRBJ1-1
v_gene: TRBV4-3
CDR3aa: CASSTRDRGYTEAFF

len: 17
j_gene: TRBJ2-7
v_gene: TRBV5-4
CDR3aa: CASSLGGTGVNYDEQYF

len: 15
j_gene: TRBJ2-5
v_gene: TRBV6-5
CDR3aa: CASSYGGVWQETQYF

len: 14
j_gene: TRBJ1-1
v_gene: TRBV25-1
CDR3aa: CASSGATGVSEAFF

len: 16
j_gene: TRBJ1-2
v_gene: TRBV28
CDR3aa: CASSLSAQGANYGYTF

len: 14
j_gene: TRBJ2-1
v_gene: TRBV11-3
CDR3aa: CASSLDRREHEQFF

len: 15
j_gene: TRBJ2-7
v_gene: TRBV7-2
CDR3aa: CASSLGTSLSYEQYF

len: 16
j_gene: TRBJ2-2
v_gene: TRBV5-1
CDR3aa: CASSQSTSGITGELFF

len: 14
j_gene: TRBJ1-5
v_gene: TRBV28
CDR3aa: CASSLVNRGQPQHF

len: 13
j_gene: TRBJ2-5
v_gene: TRBV30
CDR3aa: CAWSGQGFKTQYF

len: 13
j_gene: TRBJ2-5
v_gene: TRBV10-3
CDR3aa: CAITSDIQETQYF

len: 15
j_gene: TRBJ1-1
v_gene: TRBV5-1
CDR3aa: CASSRMGGRDTEAFF

len: 13
j_gene: TRBJ2-3
v_gene: TRBV2
CDR3aa: CASSESSRDTQYF

len: 17
j_gene: TRBJ1-1
v_gene: TRBV9
CDR3aa: CASSVATGAPQDTEAFF

len: 11
j_gene: TRBJ2-1
v_gene: TRBV5-4
CDR3aa: CASSFQREKFF

len: 15
j_gene: TRBJ2-7
v_gene: TRBV28
CDR3aa: CASDEVNRGQLEQYF

len: 14
j_gene: TRBJ2-1
v_gene: TRBV5-4
CDR3aa: CASSFTTGDNEQFF

len: 14
j_gene: TRBJ1-5
v_gene: TRBV25-1
CDR3aa: CASSEAGWPQPQHF

len: 14
j_gene: TRBJ1-4
v_gene: TRBV28
CDR3aa: CASSTQGASEKLFF

len: 13
j_gene: TRBJ1-1
v_gene: TRBV28
CDR3aa: CASSVSSTREAFF

len: 15
j_gene: TRBJ2-3
v_gene: TRBV19
CDR3aa: CASSILQGQYNTQYF

len: 15
j_gene: TRBJ2-7
v_gene: TRBV7-2
CDR3aa: CASSFNRLGSGEQYF

len: 15
j_gene: TRBJ1-2
v_gene: TRBV28
CDR3aa: CASSLRGGVDYGYTF

len: 17
j_gene: TRBJ2-1
v_gene: TRBV18
CDR3aa: CASSPPRREGRIGEQFF